This entry features one T cell receptor (beta chain) sequence. Antigen unknown. One end of the junction fails to match germline, which may point to a read error. Moderate-to-severe activity, CAS ≥3, NOSPECS ≥4 and a duration under 3 months were seen in donors with ophthalmopathy. If patients had other autoimmune diseases, uncontrolled infections, pregnancy or lactation, they were excluded. The authors used Ficoll-Paque density gradient centrifugation to separate PBMCs. The input was more than 7.5 ml of fresh peripheral blood. This sample is drawn from a study of Graves' ophthalmopathy and Graves' hyperthyroidism. Overall study findings and caveats: Also, most clonotypes expanded in the thyroid above 0.001 frequency appeared in blood.

The study amplified TCR beta CDR3 regions using RNA transcripts. Amplification began with first-round RT-PCR using HTBI primers, then second-round multiplex PCR was performed. Each CDR3 protein gets one entry after TCRdb re-called the multiplex PCR reads with MiXCR. This table holds 300,000 to 400,000 distinct CDR3 sequences, roughly 17% found once. The sequence came from an adult man with Graves' ophthalmopathy. Sequencing input: peripheral blood.

The CDR3 nucleotides read TGTGCCTGGAGTGTATTCGGTGGCAGCTACGTTTGGAACGCTGAAGCTTTCTTT. As protein: CAWSVFGGSYVWNAEAFF. The rearrangement uses TRBV30 and TRBJ1-1; D gene uncertain. Per germline, CDR1 GTSNPN and CDR2 SVGIG (reference sequence). CDR3 size: 18 residues.